Below are 21 T cell receptor beta chains sequenced from a single sample in a study of cytomegalovirus exposure and HLA in healthy donors. PCR used 60 Vbeta primers and 13 Jbeta primers. Libraries were prepared by immunoSEQ multiplex PCR; TCRdb keeps only in-frame clonotypes and omits some of them. The sample holds tens of thousands of clones, about 63% seen once. The specimen sequenced was PBMCs. All receptors derive from a man aged 50-59 years in good health and CMV-seropositive.

The count of this clone is one. The V call is TRBV5-1, the J call TRBJ2-1; TRBD2 agrees at 7 bases. V lost 4 bases to trimming and J lost 4 bases; unmatched junction nucleotides: 8. The CDR3 contains 15 residues. Germline lookup yields CDR1 SGHRS and CDR2 YFSETQ. The CDR3 spells CASSEGLTQYNEQFF. In nucleotides, the CDR3 is TGCGCCAGCAGCGAGGGACTAACACAATACAATGAGCAGTTCTTC.

J is TRBJ1-1 and V is TRBV30; 8 bases agree with TRBD1. This CDR3 comprises 12 residues. CDR1 GTSNPN and CDR2 SVGIG come from the germline V gene (reference sequence). Trimming took 7 bases from V and 5 from J; bases not matched to a gene: 6. CDR3 in DNA: TGTGCCTTTGACAGGGGAGGGACTGAAGCTTTCTTT. It translates to CAFDRGGTEAFF. The entire variable domain, with the rest obtained from reference TRBV30 and TRBJ1-1, is as follows: SQTIHQWPATLVQPVGSPLSLECTVEGTSNPNLYWYRQAAGRGLQLLFYSVGIGQISSEVPQNLSASRPQDRQFILSSKKLLLSDSGFYLCAFDRGGTEAFFGQGTRLTVV.

The table lists this clone with a few counts. This rearrangement joins TRBV6-5 to TRBJ1-1; D gene uncertain. Trimming stripped 2 bases from V and 11 bases from J, with 18 bases between. The CDR3 spans 14 residues. Germline V gene data show CDR1 as MNHEY and CDR2 as SVGAGI. The chain's CDR3 is CASSYVLGPNEAFF. The CDR3 DNA is TGTGCCAGCAGTTACGTATTGGGCCCTAACGAGGCTTTCTTT.

This chain connects TRBV4-1 to TRBJ1-5; TRBD1 matches 8 bases. The CDR3 runs to 16 residues. The ends lost 1 base at V and 7 bases at J; junction bases unmatched: 9. Germline assignment: CDR1 MGHRA and CDR2 YSYEKL. The CDR3 loop reads CASSQGQDRGPQPQHF. The CDR3 DNA sequence: TGCGCCAGCAGCCAAGGCCAAGACAGGGGTCCCCAGCCCCAGCATTTT.

The V and J genes are TRBV30 and TRBJ2-1; 9 nucleotides line up with TRBD2. The CDR3 length is 14 residues. J gave up 15 bases and V 6 bases, and 18 bases lay outside the gene matches. Germline assignment: CDR1 GTSNPN and CDR2 SVGIG (reference sequence). CDR3 DNA sequence: TGTGCCTGTCCAGAAAGGGGCGGGGGGGCCAAGTGGTTCTTC. Protein product: CACPERGGGAKWFF.

The V call is TRBV5-1, the J call TRBJ2-5; D might be TRBD2 (5 bases). V was pared by 0 bases and J by 4 bases, with 16 bases between. The CDR3 is 16 amino acids. Germline V CDR1 and CDR2: SGHRS, YFSETQ. In DNA, the CDR3 is TGCGCCAGCAGCTTGGACCCAGGTAGTCGGGGAGAGACCCAGTACTTC. Translation: CASSLDPGSRGETQYF.

The sample holds a few counts of this clone. This chain connects TRBV6-5 to TRBJ2-1; TRBD2 matches 11 bases. The germline V gene encodes CDR1 MNHEY and CDR2 SVGAGI. The trim removed 7 bases at V and 6 bases at J, leaving 8 bases unmatched. The CDR3 spans 15 residues. CDR3 amino acids: CASTQLAGVSNEQFF. CDR3 DNA: TGTGCCAGCACCCAACTAGCGGGAGTTAGCAATGAGCAGTTCTTC.

V and J are TRBV19 and TRBJ1-6; D is possibly TRBD1 (5 bases). This CDR3 comprises 14 residues. The ends were cut back, 7 bases at V and 4 bases at J, with 11 bases in the middle. Germline CDR1 and CDR2: LNHDA and SQIVND (reference sequence). The CDR3 region has the DNA TGTGCCAGTAAAACGGGGGGGTATAATTCACCCCTCCACTTT. This encodes CASKTGGYNSPLHF.

The rearrangement links TRBV30 to TRBJ2-5, with a weak D call TRBD1 (6 bases). This CDR3 is built from 13 residues. The V gene's germline CDR1 is GTSNPN and CDR2 SVGIG (reference sequence). V was shortened by 2 bases and J by 5 bases, with 12 bases between the two germline ends. This CDR3 is CAWSPGAQETQYF. As DNA, the CDR3 is TGTGCCTGGAGTCCAGGGGCTCAGGAGACCCAGTACTTC.

This clone was seen a single time. This chain connects TRBV20-1 to TRBJ2-1; 8 nucleotides align to TRBD1. Germline values: CDR1 DFQATT, CDR2 SNEGSKA (reference sequence). CDR3 length equals 11 residues. V lost 6 bases, J lost 9 bases, and 4 bases stayed unmatched. In DNA, the CDR3 is TGCAGTGCAACGACAGGGGTTGAGCAGTTCTTC. It encodes CSATTGVEQFF.

V is TRBV6-5 and J is TRBJ2-7; 9 bases are shared with TRBD1. V gave up 5 bases and J gave up 4 bases; unmatched junction bases: 9. This CDR3 spans 15 amino acids. Germline CDR1 is MNHEY and CDR2 is SVGAGI. The CDR3 DNA reads TGTGCCAGCAGTCGCCACAGGGGGCCTCAGTACGAGCAGTACTTC. Protein sequence: CASSRHRGPQYEQYF.

The chain is built from TRBV7-9 and TRBJ1-5; unclear D gene. The CDR3 loop spans 13 amino acids. V was trimmed by 4 bases and J by 1 base, leaving 5 bases between them. From germline, CDR1 is SEHNR and CDR2 FQNEAQ (reference sequence). CDR3 residues: CASSSGSNQPQHF. The CDR3 bases are TGTGCCAGCAGCTCCGGGAGCAATCAGCCCCAGCATTTT.

This chain connects TRBV7-9 to TRBJ2-5; the match to TRBD2 covers 8 bases. Germline CDR1 reads SEHNR; CDR2 reads FQNEAQ (reference sequence). V was pared by 5 bases and J by 2 bases, with 4 bases of the junction left unmatched. This CDR3 is built from 14 residues. The CDR3 reads CASSALAEQETQYF. The CDR3 nucleotides read TGTGCCAGCAGCGCACTAGCGGAGCAAGAGACCCAGTACTTC.

The chain employs TRBV28 and TRBJ1-6; 9 bases map to TRBD1. The CDR3 consists of 15 residues. Germline CDR1 reads MDHEN; CDR2 reads SYDVKM. V shed 5 bases, J shed 4 bases, and the junction held 3 bases outside the gene matches. CDR3 nucleotide sequence: TGTGCCAGCAGTACGACAGGGGGATATAATTCACCCCTCCACTTT. Protein product: CASSTTGGYNSPLHF.

The chain joins TRBV29-1 to TRBJ2-3; perhaps TRBD2 as D (6 bases). Germline V lookup: CDR1 SQVTM, CDR2 ANQGSEA. The CDR3 has 15 residues. V was cut by 4 bases and J by 3 bases, with 17 bases left in between. The CDR3 loop is CSVATNPGRTDTQYF. The CDR3 DNA reads as TGCAGCGTTGCTACCAACCCGGGGAGGACAGATACGCAGTATTTT.

In this sample, this clone turned up once. The rearrangement joins TRBV5-1 to TRBJ1-2; tentatively, D is TRBD1 (6 bases). V was pared by 4 bases and J by 7 bases, with 20 bases between. The CDR3 consists of 15 residues. Germline CDR1 and CDR2: SGHRS and YFSETQ. The DNA of the CDR3 is TGCGCCAGCAGCCTCGAACAGGGACCATCGTTTGGCTACACCTTC. Translated: CASSLEQGPSFGYTF.

V usage is TRBV5-6 and J usage is TRBJ1-1, with D perhaps matching TRBD1 (5 bases). CDR1 and CDR2 (germline): SGHDT, YYEEEE. Trimming cost V 1 base and J 8 bases, with 12 bases left between them. This CDR3 is 13 amino acids long. The DNA of the CDR3 is TGTGCCAGCAGCTTGAGAGACAGCCGAGAAGCTTTCTTT. It encodes CASSLRDSREAFF.

The chain combines TRBV6-5 with TRBJ1-2; TRBD1 matches at 9 bases. Losses at the gene ends were 0 bases for V and 4 bases for J; bases not matched to a gene: 0. CDR3 size: 14 residues. Germline lookup yields CDR1 MNHEY and CDR2 SVGAGI. The CDR3, as DNA: TGTGCCAGCAGTTACTCGGACAGGGGCTATGGCTACACCTTC. Protein product: CASSYSDRGYGYTF.

V is TRBV30 and J is TRBJ1-1, with TRBD1 matching 7 bases. Trimming took 4 bases from V and 1 from J; bases not matched to a gene: 3. Looked up from germline, CDR1 is GTSNPN and CDR2 is SVGIG (reference sequence). This CDR3 comprises 13 residues. The CDR3 DNA reads as TGTGCCTGGACCGGGACAGCGAACACTGAAGCTTTCTTT. Encoded protein: CAWTGTANTEAFF.

This clone was found once. The chain carries TRBV2 and TRBJ2-7; 7 bases map to TRBD2. This CDR3 spans 15 amino acids. J gave up 3 bases and V 4 bases, and 9 bases lay outside the gene matches. Germline CDR1 SNHLY, CDR2 FYNNEI. CDR3 DNA: TGTGCCAGCAGTGGGGGCGGGGGAATCTTCTACGAGCAGTACTTC. Its translation: CASSGGGGIFYEQYF.

V gene TRBV4-1 combines with J gene TRBJ2-5; TRBD1 aligns across 7 bases. Germline V gene lookup returns CDR1 MGHRA and CDR2 YSYEKL. This CDR3 is 17 amino acids long. J gave up 2 bases and V 0 bases, and 9 bases lay outside the gene matches. Here the CDR3 DNA reads TGCGCCAGCAGCCAAGAGTGGGGGACAGTATTGCAAGAGACCCAGTACTTC. Its translation is CASSQEWGTVLQETQYF.